These T cell receptor beta chains were read from a single sample in a study of blood T cell repertoires in COVID-19. Profiling relied on immunoSEQ multiplex PCR, and the TCRdb table lists in-frame clones only, not all of them. Counted here are about 190,000 clones, about 90% occurring once; the ten biggest clones make up around 0.63%. What was sequenced was peripheral blood. These receptors were taken from a man aged 50 to 59 with acute or convalescent COVID-19. Each CDR3 is given with its conserved first and last residue. The D gene is left open where the match is weak. Rows may omit the clone size; those that give it use once, few, many or a size class.

- | - | TRBJ2-2 | TRBV7-9 | TGTGCCAGCAGTTTAGGGCCGAACGGGGAGCTGTTTTTT | CASSLGPNGELFF
- | - | TRBJ2-3 | TRBV6-5 | TGTGCCAGCAGTTCCTTGACTAGTTCTGGCACAGATACGCAGTATTTT | CASSSLTSSGTDTQYF
TRBD1 | - | TRBJ1-2 | TRBV6-5 | TGTGCCAGCAGTTATCCGGGACAGGGGATCCATGGCTACACCTTC | CASSYPGQGIHGYTF
- | - | TRBJ2-3 | TRBV30 | TGTGCCTGGAGCGACGGACAGTACGGGGGCACAGATACGCAGTATTTT | CAWSDGQYGGTDTQYF
TRBD1 | - | TRBJ2-2 | TRBV5-6 | TGTGCCAGCAGCCAACGGGACAGGGGGACCGGGGAGCTGTTTTTT | CASSQRDRGTGELFF
TRBD1 | few | TRBJ2-2 | TRBV29-1 | TGCAGCGGGGGACAGGGCAGGGAGCTGTTTTTT | CSGGQGRELFF
- | - | TRBJ1-5 | TRBV18 | TGTGCCAGCTCACCGGGGAGGCTGAATCAGCCCCAGCATTTT | CASSPGRLNQPQHF
- | - | TRBJ1-1 | TRBV4-3 | TGCGCCAGCAGCCAAGAAGTCAGTGGGCAGGGAGCTTTCTTT | CASSQEVSGQGAFF
- | - | TRBJ1-2 | TRBV5-4 | TGTGCCAGCAGCTCCCCAGACGGTCTAGAGTGGTATGGCTACACCTTC | CASSSPDGLEWYGYTF
- | - | TRBJ1-6 | TRBV30 | TGTGCCTGGACAGGCAATAATTCACCCCTCCACTTT | CAWTGNNSPLHF
- | - | TRBJ2-1 | TRBV29-1 | TGCAGCGTAGGCCGCAGGCTAGCTTCAAATGAGCAGTTCTTC | CSVGRRLASNEQFF
- | - | TRBJ1-1 | TRBV30 | TGTGCCTGGACTATACAGGGTTGGACTGAAGCTTTCTTT | CAWTIQGWTEAFF
- | - | TRBJ2-3 | TRBV19 | TGTGCCAGTAGTTCTGGGCAGGCAGCAGATACGCAGTATTTT | CASSSGQAADTQYF
- | - | TRBJ1-4 | TRBV18 | TGTGCCAGCTCACTCCAAGTTCGGGAAAAACTGTTTTTT | CASSLQVREKLFF
- | - | TRBJ1-5 | TRBV2 | TGTGCCAGCAGTGAAGACACAGGTTCCCAGCATTTT | CASSEDTGSQHF
TRBD1 | - | TRBJ1-6 | TRBV5-6 | TGTGCCAGCAGCTTGGACCCAGGATGGGACAGTTCACCCCTCCACTTT | CASSLDPGWDSSPLHF
- | - | TRBJ1-4 | TRBV6-6 | TGTGCCAGCAGTTACGGACAGACCAATGAAAAACTGTTTTTT | CASSYGQTNEKLFF
- | - | TRBJ2-1 | TRBV18 | TGTGCCAGCTCACTTACAGGGGAGGAAAGCAATGAGCAGTTCTTC | CASSLTGEESNEQFF
- | - | TRBJ2-5 | TRBV6-5 | TGTGCCAGCAGACGGACAGCCGAAGCCCAAGAGACCCAGTACTTC | CASRRTAEAQETQYF
TRBD1 | - | TRBJ1-2 | TRBV6-6 | TGTGCCAGCAGTTACTCGACAGGGAGAGACTATGGCTACACCTTC | CASSYSTGRDYGYTF
- | - | TRBJ1-1 | TRBV5-6 | TGTGCCAGCAGCTTGGTAACAGTCAATGAAGCTTTCTTT | CASSLVTVNEAFF
- | - | TRBJ1-1 | TRBV29-1 | TGCAGCGTTGAGACAGGGAACACTGAAGCTTTCTTT | CSVETGNTEAFF
- | - | TRBJ1-5 | TRBV18 | TGTGCCAGCTCACCGGCAGGGTCGAGCAATCAGCCCCAGCATTTT | CASSPAGSSNQPQHF
- | - | TRBJ2-5 | TRBV7-2 | TGTGCCAGCAGAACCTTTGGTGGGGGGGCCCAAGAGACCCAGTACTTC | CASRTFGGGAQETQYF
TRBD1 | - | TRBJ2-2 | TRBV24-1 | TGTGCCACCAGTGCCCCGACAGGGCTGGGGACCGGGGAGCTGTTTTTT | CATSAPTGLGTGELFF
TRBD1 | - | TRBJ1-2 | TRBV6-5 | TGTGCCAGCAGTAGACAGGGGTTCGGCTACACCTTC | CASSRQGFGYTF
TRBD2 | - | TRBJ2-3 | TRBV7-9 | TGTGCCAGCAGCCCGACTAGCGGGATAGATACGCAGTATTTT | CASSPTSGIDTQYF
- | - | TRBJ1-1 | TRBV24-1 | TGTGCCACCAAGGCAGGCTTCGACACTGAAGCTTTCTTT | CATKAGFDTEAFF
- | - | TRBJ2-3 | TRBV2 | TGTGCCAGCATGCGGGGCACAGATACGCAGTATTTT | CASMRGTDTQYF
TRBD1 | - | TRBJ1-2 | TRBV4-1 | TGCGCCAGCAGCCAAGGTCCGGGACAGGGGCGGGGTACCTTACGATATGGCTACACCTTC | CASSQGPGQGRGTLRYGYTF
TRBD1 | - | TRBJ2-1 | TRBV6-5 | TGTGCCAGCAGTTTTCTGGACAGGCGGCGATTGAATGAGCAGTTCTTC | CASSFLDRRRLNEQFF
- | - | TRBJ1-1 | TRBV5-8 | TGTGCCAGCAGCTTGGGACAGCAATCGAACACTGAAGCTTTCTTT | CASSLGQQSNTEAFF
TRBD1 | - | TRBJ2-7 | TRBV28 | TGTGCCAGCAGTACACTTTGGTCCGGGACAGGGGCCTACGAGCAGTACTTC | CASSTLWSGTGAYEQYF
TRBD2 | - | TRBJ2-3 | TRBV7-8 | TGTGCCAGCAGCTACGGACTAGCGGGCCTTCGCACAGATACGCAGTATTTT | CASSYGLAGLRTDTQYF
TRBD2 | - | TRBJ2-1 | TRBV7-6 | TGTGCCAGCAGCTACCGAGCGGGGGGGCAGTCCTACAATGAGCAGTTCTTC | CASSYRAGGQSYNEQFF
TRBD1 | few | TRBJ1-5 | TRBV10-3 | TGTGCCACCCAGGGGGTACGGAATCAGCCCCAGCATTTT | CATQGVRNQPQHF
TRBD1 | - | TRBJ2-7 | TRBV13 | TGTGCCAGCAGCTGGACCGGGACAGGGAGATCCTACGAGCAGTACTTC | CASSWTGTGRSYEQYF
- | - | TRBJ1-5 | TRBV28 | TGTGCCAGCAGTTTGGTCAGAGGAAATCAGCCCCAGCATTTT | CASSLVRGNQPQHF
- | - | TRBJ2-1 | TRBV5-6 | TGTGCCAGCAGCTTGGGGGGCGGGGATGATGAGCAGTTCTTC | CASSLGGGDDEQFF
- | - | TRBJ2-3 | TRBV10-3 | TGTGCCATCAGTGATAGAATTAGGGGTAGCACAGATACGCAGTATTTT | CAISDRIRGSTDTQYF
- | once | TRBJ2-1 | TRBV28 | TGTGCCAGCACCGAGAATTACAATGAGCAGTTCTTC | CASTENYNEQFF
TRBD1 | - | TRBJ2-1 | TRBV2 | TGTGCCAGCAGTCCCGGACAGGGGTTCGACAATGAGCAGTTCTTC | CASSPGQGFDNEQFF
TRBD2 | - | TRBJ2-1 | TRBV19 | TGTGCCAGTAGTCTGACTAGCGGGGGGATCGGGTACAATGAGCAGTTCTTC | CASSLTSGGIGYNEQFF
- | - | TRBJ1-2 | TRBV29-1 | TGCAGCGTAAGGGGGTACAGCGATGGCTACACCTTC | CSVRGYSDGYTF
TRBD1 | - | TRBJ2-1 | TRBV11-3 | TGTGCCAGCAGCTTCAGACAGGGGGGCTACAATGAGCAGTTCTTC | CASSFRQGGYNEQFF
- | - | TRBJ1-2 | TRBV7-2 | TGTGCCAGCAGCTCGGGACTTTTCCTACATGGCTACACCTTC | CASSSGLFLHGYTF
- | - | TRBJ2-5 | TRBV13 | TGTGCCAGCAACTCCCAGGGGTACCAAGAGACCCAGTACTTC | CASNSQGYQETQYF
- | - | TRBJ1-6 | TRBV6-5 | TGTGCCAGCAGTTACGTCGGTAGGGGGGGGAATTCACCCCTCCACTTT | CASSYVGRGGNSPLHF
- | - | TRBJ2-5 | TRBV5-6 | TGTGCCAGCAGCTTAGGGAGGTTCCAAGAGACCCAGTACTTC | CASSLGRFQETQYF
TRBD1 | - | TRBJ1-5 | TRBV10-3 | TGTGCCATCAGTGAACAGGGGGTGGGTCAGCCCCAGCATTTT | CAISEQGVGQPQHF
- | - | TRBJ2-5 | TRBV3-1/TRBV3-2 | TGTGCCAGCAGCCAAGCGGTTGTGTACGGGACTGAAAAAGAGACCCAGTACTTC | CASSQAVVYGTEKETQYF
- | once | TRBJ2-3 | TRBV7-8 | TGTGCCAGCAGTGACCGACTTCAATCTAGCACAGATACGCAGTATTTT | CASSDRLQSSTDTQYF
TRBD1 | - | TRBJ2-7 | TRBV10-1 | TGCGCCAGCAGTGAGGGGACAGGGGCAGACTACGAGCAGTACTTC | CASSEGTGADYEQYF
- | - | TRBJ1-1 | TRBV28 | TGTGCCAGCAGTCCGAACAGGGTTTTGCCGGAAGCTTTCTTT | CASSPNRVLPEAFF
- | - | TRBJ2-4 | TRBV23-1 | TGCGCCAGGGGGCCCCGAATAATAGCCAAAAACATTCAGTACTTC | CARGPRIIAKNIQYF